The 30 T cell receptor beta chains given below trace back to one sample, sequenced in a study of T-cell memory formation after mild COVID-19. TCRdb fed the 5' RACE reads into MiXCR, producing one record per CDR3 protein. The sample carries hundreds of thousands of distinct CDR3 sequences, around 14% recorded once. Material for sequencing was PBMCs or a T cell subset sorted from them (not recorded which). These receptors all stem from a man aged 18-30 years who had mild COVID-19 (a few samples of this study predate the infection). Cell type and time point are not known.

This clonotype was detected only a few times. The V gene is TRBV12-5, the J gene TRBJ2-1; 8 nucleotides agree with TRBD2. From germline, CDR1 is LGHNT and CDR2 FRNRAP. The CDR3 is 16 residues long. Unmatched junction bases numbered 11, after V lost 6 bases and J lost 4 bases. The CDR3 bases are TGTGCTAGTGGCTCGAGGGTAGCGGGGCCGTACAATGAGCAGTTCTTC. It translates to CASGSRVAGPYNEQFF.

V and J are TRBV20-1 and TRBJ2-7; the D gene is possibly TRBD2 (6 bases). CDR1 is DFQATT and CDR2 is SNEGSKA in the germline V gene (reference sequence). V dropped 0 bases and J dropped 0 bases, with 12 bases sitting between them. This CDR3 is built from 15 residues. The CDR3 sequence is CSARDMRGRSYEQYF. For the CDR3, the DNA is TGCAGTGCTAGAGATATGCGGGGTCGCTCCTACGAGCAGTACTTC.

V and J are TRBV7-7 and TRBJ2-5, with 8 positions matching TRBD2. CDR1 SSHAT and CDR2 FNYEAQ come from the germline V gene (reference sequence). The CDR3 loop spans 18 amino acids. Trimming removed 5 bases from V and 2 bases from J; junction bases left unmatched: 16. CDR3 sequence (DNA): TGTGCCAGCAGCGGGCGGTCCCGAGCGGGGGACAAACAAGAGACCCAGTACTTC. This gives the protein CASSGRSRAGDKQETQYF.

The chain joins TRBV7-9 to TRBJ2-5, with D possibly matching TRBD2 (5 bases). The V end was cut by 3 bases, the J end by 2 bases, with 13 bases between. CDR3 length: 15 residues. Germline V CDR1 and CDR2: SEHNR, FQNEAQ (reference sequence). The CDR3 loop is CASSLTQRDQETQYF. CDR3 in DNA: TGTGCCAGCAGCTTGACCCAGAGGGATCAAGAGACCCAGTACTTC.

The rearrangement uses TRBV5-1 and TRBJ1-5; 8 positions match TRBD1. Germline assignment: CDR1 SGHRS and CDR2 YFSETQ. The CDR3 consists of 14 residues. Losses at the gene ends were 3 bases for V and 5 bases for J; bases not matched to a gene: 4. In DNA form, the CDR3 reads TGCGCCAGCAGCTCACAGGGGGGAGATCAGCCCCAGCATTTT. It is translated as CASSSQGGDQPQHF.

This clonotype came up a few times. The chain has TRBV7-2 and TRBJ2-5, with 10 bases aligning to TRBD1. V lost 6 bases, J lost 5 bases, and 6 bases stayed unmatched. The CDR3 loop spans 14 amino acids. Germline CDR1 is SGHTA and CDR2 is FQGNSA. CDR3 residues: CASRVTGGLETQYF. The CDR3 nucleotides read TGTGCCAGCAGAGTGACAGGGGGCCTGGAGACCCAGTACTTC.

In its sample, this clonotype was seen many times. CDR3 sequence: CAISGTGGLSYGYTF. CDR3 DNA: TGTGCCATCAGTGGGACAGGGGGCCTCAGCTATGGCTACACCTTC. This chain joins TRBV10-3 and TRBJ1-2, with 11 positions matching TRBD1. The germline V gene has CDR1 ENHRY and CDR2 SYGVKD. V lost 4 bases, J lost 4 bases, and 5 bases stayed unmatched. The CDR3 loop spans 15 amino acids.

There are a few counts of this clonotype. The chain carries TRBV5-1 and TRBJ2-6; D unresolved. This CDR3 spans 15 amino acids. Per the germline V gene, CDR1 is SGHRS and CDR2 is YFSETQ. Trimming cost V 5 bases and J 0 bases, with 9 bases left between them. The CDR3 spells CASSDQPSGANVLTF. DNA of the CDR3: TGCGCCAGCAGTGACCAACCCTCTGGGGCCAACGTCCTGACTTTC.

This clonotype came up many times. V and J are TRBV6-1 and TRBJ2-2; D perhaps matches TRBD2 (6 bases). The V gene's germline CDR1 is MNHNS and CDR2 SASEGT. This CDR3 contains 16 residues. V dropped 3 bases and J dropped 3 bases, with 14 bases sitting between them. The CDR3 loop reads CASSDLRDLYTGELFF. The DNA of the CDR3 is TGTGCCAGCAGTGATCTGCGGGACTTATACACCGGGGAGCTGTTTTTT.

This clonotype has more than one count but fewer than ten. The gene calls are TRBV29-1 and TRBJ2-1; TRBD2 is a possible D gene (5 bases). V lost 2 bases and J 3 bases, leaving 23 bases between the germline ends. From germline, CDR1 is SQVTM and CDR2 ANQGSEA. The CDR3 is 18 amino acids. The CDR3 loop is CSVENKPGTPFYYNEQFF. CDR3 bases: TGCAGCGTTGAAAATAAGCCGGGAACTCCTTTTTACTACAATGAGCAGTTCTTC.

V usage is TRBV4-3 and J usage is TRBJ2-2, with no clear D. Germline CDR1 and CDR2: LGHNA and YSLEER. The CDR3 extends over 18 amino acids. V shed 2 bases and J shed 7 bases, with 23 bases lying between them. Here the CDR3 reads CASSQRRRPSYGGGELFF. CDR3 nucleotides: TGCGCCAGCAGCCAACGGCGGAGACCTAGTTATGGTGGCGGGGAGCTGTTTTTT.

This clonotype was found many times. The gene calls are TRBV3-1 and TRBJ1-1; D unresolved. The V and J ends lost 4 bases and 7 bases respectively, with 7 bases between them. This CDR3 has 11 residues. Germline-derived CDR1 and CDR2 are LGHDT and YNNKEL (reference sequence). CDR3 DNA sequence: TGTGCCAGCAGCCGCCTGGATGAAGCTTTCTTT. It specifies CASSRLDEAFF. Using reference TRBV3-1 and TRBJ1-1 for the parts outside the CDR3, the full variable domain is DTAVSQTPKYLVTQMGNDKSIKCEQNLGHDTMYWYKQDSKKFLKIMFSYNNKELIINETVPNRFSPKSPDKAHLNLHINSLELGDSAVYFCASSRLDEAFFGQGTRLTVV.

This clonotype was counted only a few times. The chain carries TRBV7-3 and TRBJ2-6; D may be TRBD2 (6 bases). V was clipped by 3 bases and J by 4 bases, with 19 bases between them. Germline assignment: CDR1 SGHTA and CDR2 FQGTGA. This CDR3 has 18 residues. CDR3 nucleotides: TGTGCCAGCAGCTTGAGGGGTGCCCGGGGGTTGGGGGCCAACGTCCTGACTTTC. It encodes CASSLRGARGLGANVLTF.

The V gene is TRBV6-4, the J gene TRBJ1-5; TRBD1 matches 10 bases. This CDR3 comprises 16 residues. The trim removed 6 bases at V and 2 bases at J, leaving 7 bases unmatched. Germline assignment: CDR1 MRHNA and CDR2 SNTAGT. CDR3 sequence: CASREGQGMGNQPQHF. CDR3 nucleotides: TGTGCCAGCAGGGAGGGACAGGGGATGGGCAATCAGCCCCAGCATTTT.

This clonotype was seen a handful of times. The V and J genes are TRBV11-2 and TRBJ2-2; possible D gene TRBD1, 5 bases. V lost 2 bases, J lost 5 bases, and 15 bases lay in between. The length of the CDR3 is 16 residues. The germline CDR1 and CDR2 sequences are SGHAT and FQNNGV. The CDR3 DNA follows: TGTGCCAGCAGCTTATGGATTAGGGGTCGAACCGGGGAGCTGTTTTTT. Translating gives CASSLWIRGRTGELFF.

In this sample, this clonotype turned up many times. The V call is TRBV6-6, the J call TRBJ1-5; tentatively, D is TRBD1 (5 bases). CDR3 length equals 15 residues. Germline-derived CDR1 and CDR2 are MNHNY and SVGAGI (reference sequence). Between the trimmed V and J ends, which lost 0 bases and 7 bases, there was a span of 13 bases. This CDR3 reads CASSYSMGGNQPQHF. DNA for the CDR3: TGTGCCAGCAGTTACTCGATGGGGGGAAACCAGCCCCAGCATTTT.

The CDR3 protein is CASSLEVAGATDTQYF. CDR3 sequence (DNA): TGTGCCAGCAGCTTGGAGGTAGCGGGGGCCACAGATACGCAGTATTTT. This chain connects TRBV5-6 to TRBJ2-3; TRBD2 aligns across 9 bases. This CDR3 is built from 16 residues. Trimming at V came to 0 bases and at J to 2 bases, leaving 4 bases not matched to a gene. The germline V gene has CDR1 SGHDT and CDR2 YYEEEE. The entire variable domain, with the rest obtained from reference TRBV5-6 and TRBJ2-3, is as follows: DAGVTQSPTHLIKTRGQQVTLRCSPKSGHDTVSWYQQALGQGPQFIFQYYEEEERQRGNFPDRFSGHQFPNYSSELNVNALLLGDSALYLCASSLEVAGATDTQYFGPGTRLTVL.

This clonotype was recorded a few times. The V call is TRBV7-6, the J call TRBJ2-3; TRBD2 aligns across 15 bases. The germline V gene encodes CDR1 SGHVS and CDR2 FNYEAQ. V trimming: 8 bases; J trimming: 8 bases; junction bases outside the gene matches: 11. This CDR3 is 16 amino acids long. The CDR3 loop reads CASEGLAGGQGGTQYF. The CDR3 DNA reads TGTGCCAGCGAGGGACTAGCGGGGGGCCAAGGGGGTACGCAGTATTTT.

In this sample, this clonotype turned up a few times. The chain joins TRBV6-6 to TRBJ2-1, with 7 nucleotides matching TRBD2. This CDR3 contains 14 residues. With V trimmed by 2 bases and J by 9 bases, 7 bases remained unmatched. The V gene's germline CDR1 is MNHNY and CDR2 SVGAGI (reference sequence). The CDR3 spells CASSYGGGSGEQFF. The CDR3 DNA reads TGTGCCAGCAGTTACGGGGGGGGTTCGGGTGAGCAGTTCTTC.

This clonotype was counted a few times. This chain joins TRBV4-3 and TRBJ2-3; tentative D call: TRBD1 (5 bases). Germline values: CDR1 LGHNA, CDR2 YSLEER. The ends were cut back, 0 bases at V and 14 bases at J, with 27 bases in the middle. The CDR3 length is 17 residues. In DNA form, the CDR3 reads TGCGCCAGCAGCCAAGAACGGCTGGGGCTATCTCCACCGTCGGCGTATTTT. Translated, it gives CASSQERLGLSPPSAYF.

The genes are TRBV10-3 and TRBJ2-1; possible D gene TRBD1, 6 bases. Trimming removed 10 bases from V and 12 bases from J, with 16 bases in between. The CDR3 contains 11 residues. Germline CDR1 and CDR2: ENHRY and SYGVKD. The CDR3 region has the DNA TGTGCCACCGGTACACAGGGTTGGCAGTTCTTC. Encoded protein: CATGTQGWQFF.

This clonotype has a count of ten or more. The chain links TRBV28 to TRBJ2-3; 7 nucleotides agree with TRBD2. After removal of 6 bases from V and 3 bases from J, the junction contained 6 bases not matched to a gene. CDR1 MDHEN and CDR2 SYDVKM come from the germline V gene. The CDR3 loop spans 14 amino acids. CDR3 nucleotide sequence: TGTGCCAGCAGCTTCCTCGGGGGGACAGATACGCAGTATTTT. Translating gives CASSFLGGTDTQYF. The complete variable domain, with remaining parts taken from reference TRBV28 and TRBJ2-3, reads DVKVTQSSRYLVKRTGEKVFLECVQDMDHENMFWYRQDPGLGLRLIYFSYDVKMKEKGDIPEGYSVSREKKERFSLILESASTNQTSMYLCASSFLGGTDTQYFGPGTRLTVL.

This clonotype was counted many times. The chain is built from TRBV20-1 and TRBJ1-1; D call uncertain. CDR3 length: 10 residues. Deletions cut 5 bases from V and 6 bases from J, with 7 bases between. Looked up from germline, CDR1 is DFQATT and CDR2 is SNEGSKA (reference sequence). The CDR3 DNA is TGCAGTGCTGGTGACCCTGAAGCTTTCTTT. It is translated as CSAGDPEAFF.

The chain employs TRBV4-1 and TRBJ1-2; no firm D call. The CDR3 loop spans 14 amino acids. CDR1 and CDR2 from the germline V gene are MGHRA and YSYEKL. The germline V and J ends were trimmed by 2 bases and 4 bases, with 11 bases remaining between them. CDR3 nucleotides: TGCGCCAGCAGCCAATTAAAGTCTTTCTATGGCTACACCTTC. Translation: CASSQLKSFYGYTF.

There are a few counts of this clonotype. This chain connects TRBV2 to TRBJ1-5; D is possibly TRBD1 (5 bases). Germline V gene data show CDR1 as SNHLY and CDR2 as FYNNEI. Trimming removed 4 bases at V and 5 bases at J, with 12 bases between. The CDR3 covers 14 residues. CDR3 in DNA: TGTGCCAGCAGTGCGGTTGGGGCCGATCAGCCCCAGCATTTT. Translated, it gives CASSAVGADQPQHF.

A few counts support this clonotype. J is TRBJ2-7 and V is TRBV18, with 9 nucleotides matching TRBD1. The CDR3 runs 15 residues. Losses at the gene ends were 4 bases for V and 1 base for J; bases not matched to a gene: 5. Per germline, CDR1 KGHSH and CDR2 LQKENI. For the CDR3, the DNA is TGTGCCAGCTCACGGGACAGGGACGAATCCTACGAGCAGTACTTC. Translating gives CASSRDRDESYEQYF.

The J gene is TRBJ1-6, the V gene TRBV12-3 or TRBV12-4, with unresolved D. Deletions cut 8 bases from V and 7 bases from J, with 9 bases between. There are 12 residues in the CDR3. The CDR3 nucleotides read TGTGCCAGCCAACCCGGGAATTCACCCCTCCACTTT. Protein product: CASQPGNSPLHF.

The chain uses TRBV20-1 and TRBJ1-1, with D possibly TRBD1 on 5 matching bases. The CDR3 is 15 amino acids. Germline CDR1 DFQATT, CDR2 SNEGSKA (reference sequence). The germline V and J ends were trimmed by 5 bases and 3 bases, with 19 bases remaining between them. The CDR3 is CSARTADKGYTEAFF. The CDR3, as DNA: TGCAGTGCTCGAACAGCCGATAAGGGGTACACTGAAGCTTTCTTT.

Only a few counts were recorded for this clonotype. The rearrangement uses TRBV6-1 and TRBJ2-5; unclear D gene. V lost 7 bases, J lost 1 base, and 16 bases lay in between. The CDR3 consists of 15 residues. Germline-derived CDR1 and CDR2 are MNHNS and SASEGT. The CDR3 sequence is CASMQDVGIQETQYF. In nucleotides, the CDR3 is TGTGCCAGCATGCAGGACGTCGGCATCCAAGAGACCCAGTACTTC.

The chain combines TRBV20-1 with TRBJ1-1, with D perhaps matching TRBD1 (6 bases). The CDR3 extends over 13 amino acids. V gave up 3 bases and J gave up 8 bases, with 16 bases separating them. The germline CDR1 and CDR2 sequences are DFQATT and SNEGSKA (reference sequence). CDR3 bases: TGCAGTGCTAGGGGGGACAAGGGCCCCGAAGCTTTCTTT. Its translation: CSARGDKGPEAFF.